This T cell receptor beta chain is drawn from a study of identical twins. This clonotype has just a few counts. Its antigen is as yet unknown. A universal primer site was created by template switching, with the cDNA bearing unique molecular identifiers. TCRdb re-derived calls from the 5' RACE reads in MiXCR, one entry per CDR3 protein. The sample records 300,000 or so distinct CDR3 sequences, roughly 8.6% being singletons. J lost 7 bases, V lost 6 bases, and 4 bases had no gene match. Germline CDR1 SQVTM, CDR2 ANQGSEA. This CDR3 has 12 residues. General study points: Twins shared out-of-frame alpha sequences with excess low generation probability. Memory repertoires lacked the insertion deficit that abundant cord blood beta clonotypes showed.

These same records also appear under a second study, on yellow fever vaccine responses in identical twins. From that report: It has been reported that, in twins, the vaccine T cell response seemed partly convergent and partly personalized.

Sequenced input: CD8+ T cells sorted from blood. The chain links TRBV29-1 to TRBJ2-2; 8 bases align to TRBD2. This receptor was taken from a woman under 30 in good health. CDR3 amino acids: CSVGTSFGELFF. CDR3 sequence (DNA): TGCAGCGTCGGGACTAGTTTCGGGGAGCTGTTTTTT.